This entry lists 18 T cell receptor beta chains sequenced from one sample in a study of T cells in tuberculosis. The sample's time point: new active TB diagnosis, blood taken before or within 7 days of starting treatment. The table came from immunoSEQ multiplex PCR; TCRdb's copy has only in-frame clones and leaves some out. The sample carries over 25,000 clones, 92% recorded once. Material: PBMCs, obtained at tuberculosis diagnosis. Receptors originate from an adult with tuberculosis. Some clones in this sample may be carry-over from other donors' samples.

V gene TRBV19 combines with J gene TRBJ1-1; D not resolved. Trimming removed 1 base at V and 0 bases at J, with 9 bases between. Germline V gene data show CDR1 as LNHDA and CDR2 as SQIVND (reference sequence). This CDR3 comprises 15 residues. CDR3 region: CASSIAGGLNTEAFF. DNA of the CDR3: TGTGCCAGTAGTATAGCTGGCGGATTGAACACTGAAGCTTTCTTT. The full variable domain, with the rest looked up from reference TRBV19 and TRBJ1-1, is DGGITQSPKYLFRKEGQNVTLSCEQNLNHDAMYWYRQDPGQGLRLIYYSQIVNDFQKGDIAEGYSVSREKKESFPLTVTSAQKNPTAFYLCASSIAGGLNTEAFFGQGTRLTVV.

This chain's CDR3 is CASRLGGNEQFF. The CDR3 DNA reads TGTGCCAGCAGACTAGGGGGCAATGAGCAGTTCTTC. The chain uses TRBV27 and TRBJ2-1; tentatively, D is TRBD1 (6 bases). The germline V gene encodes CDR1 MNHEY and CDR2 SMNVEV (reference sequence). The CDR3 runs 12 residues. V lost 6 bases, J lost 6 bases, and 9 bases lay in between.

The chain links TRBV6-6 to TRBJ2-7, with D hard to call. The CDR3 has 15 residues. Germline V gene sequence: CDR1 MNHNY, CDR2 SVGAGI (reference sequence). The V gene lost 6 bases and the J gene lost 2 bases, with 17 bases spanning the gap. Here the CDR3 reads CASSPPLSVPYEQYF. The CDR3 nucleotides are TGTGCCAGCAGCCCCCCGTTGTCGGTCCCCTACGAGCAGTACTTC.

The rearrangement links TRBV29-1 to TRBJ1-2; D call uncertain. V shed 3 bases and J shed 2 bases, with 7 bases lying between them. The CDR3 has 12 residues. The germline CDR1 and CDR2 sequences are SQVTM and ANQGSEA. In nucleotides, the CDR3 is TGCAGCGTTGAGGGCAGAAACTATGGCTACACCTTC. Translated: CSVEGRNYGYTF.

The V gene is TRBV10-1, the J gene TRBJ1-1; 9 bases map to TRBD1. This CDR3 is built from 15 residues. V shed 7 bases, J shed 0 bases, and the junction held 6 bases outside the gene matches. Looked up from germline, CDR1 is WNHNN and CDR2 is SYGVQD (reference sequence). The CDR3 protein is CASNTGGGVNTEAFF. In DNA form, the CDR3 reads TGCGCCAGCAACACAGGGGGCGGCGTGAACACTGAAGCTTTCTTT.

This rearrangement joins TRBV19 to TRBJ1-2, with D possibly being TRBD1 (6 bases). The CDR3 is 17 residues long. The V and J ends lost 1 base and 3 bases respectively, with 18 bases between them. Germline assignment: CDR1 LNHDA and CDR2 SQIVND (reference sequence). Here the CDR3 DNA reads TGTGCCAGTAGTATAGGAGCAGGGGACGTTCTGGACTATGGCTACACCTTC. Translation gives CASSIGAGDVLDYGYTF.

The genes are TRBV18 and TRBJ1-1; 7 bases map to TRBD1. This CDR3 spans 16 amino acids. CDR1 and CDR2 from the germline V gene are KGHSH and LQKENI. Losses at the gene ends were 1 base for V and 8 bases for J; bases not matched to a gene: 13. CDR3 in DNA: TGTGCCAGCTCACCACAGTTGACAGGGCTAAATGTGGAAGCTTTCTTT. Translating it yields CASSPQLTGLNVEAFF.

V is TRBV6-6 and J is TRBJ2-7; TRBD1 matches 9 bases. Trimming at V came to 8 bases and at J to 4 bases, leaving 12 bases not matched to a gene. The germline gives CDR1 MNHNY, CDR2 SVGAGI (reference sequence). This CDR3 region has 15 residues. The CDR3 sequence is CASGPASGQGYEQYF. CDR3 DNA sequence: TGTGCCAGCGGCCCCGCGTCCGGACAGGGGTACGAGCAGTACTTC.

The chain recombines TRBV4-2 with TRBJ1-1; 10 positions agree with TRBD1. J lost 6 bases, V lost 1 base, and 8 bases had no gene match. CDR3 length equals 16 residues. The germline V gene encodes CDR1 LGHNA and CDR2 YNFKEQ. CDR3 nucleotides: TGTGCCAGCAGCCAAGTACGACAGGGGGCGAATCCTGAAGCTTTCTTT. This encodes CASSQVRQGANPEAFF.

The genes are TRBV5-1 and TRBJ1-1, with unresolved D. Trimming took 0 bases from V and 0 from J, leaving 12 bases between them. CDR3 size: 16 residues. CDR1 is SGHRS, CDR2 YFSETQ, per germline. CDR3 residues: CASSLDFQVMNTEAFF. CDR3 nucleotides: TGCGCCAGCAGCTTGGATTTTCAGGTAATGAACACTGAAGCTTTCTTT.

This clone has only a few counts. The chain uses TRBV5-1 and TRBJ1-4; D is perhaps TRBD1 (6 bases). Deletions cut 3 bases from V and 8 bases from J, with 20 bases between. Germline lookup yields CDR1 SGHRS and CDR2 YFSETQ. CDR3 length: 16 residues. The CDR3 reads CASSSAGSGQEEKLFF. The DNA of the CDR3 is TGCGCCAGCAGCTCGGCCGGATCGGGACAAGAGGAAAAACTGTTTTTT.

CDR3 DNA: TGTGCCAGCAGTGGGGCTCGCGGGGCCTTGACGTACAATGAGCAGTTCTTC. Amino acids: CASSGARGALTYNEQFF. The J gene is TRBJ2-1, the V gene TRBV2; possible D gene TRBD2, 6 bases. Germline loops: CDR1 SNHLY, CDR2 FYNNEI. V gave up 4 bases and J gave up 4 bases, with 20 bases separating them. The CDR3 loop spans 17 amino acids.

The chain recombines TRBV10-3 with TRBJ2-2, with a tentative D call TRBD1 (5 bases). Germline assignment: CDR1 ENHRY and CDR2 SYGVKD. This CDR3 spans 15 amino acids. Trimming left V 11 bases short and J 5 bases short, with 21 bases between. DNA for the CDR3: TGTGCCTCACGGATGGGGCTGGTCGATACCGGGGAGCTGTTTTTT. This sequence encodes CASRMGLVDTGELFF.

This chain links TRBV6-5 with TRBJ2-7; 7 bases line up with TRBD1. The trim removed 6 bases at V and 2 bases at J, leaving 7 bases unmatched. This CDR3 spans 14 amino acids. Germline V gives CDR1 MNHEY, CDR2 SVGAGI. The CDR3 region has the DNA TGTGCCAGCAGCGAATACAGGGGAACCTACGAGCAGTACTTC. Its protein is CASSEYRGTYEQYF.

The CDR3 reads CASSYRDRSYEQYF. The CDR3 DNA follows: TGTGCCAGCAGTTACCGGGATAGAAGCTACGAGCAGTACTTC. The chain recombines TRBV6-5 with TRBJ2-7, with D maybe TRBD2 (5 bases). The CDR3 is 14 residues long. Trimming pared 2 bases from V and 3 bases from J, leaving 11 bases between. Per germline, CDR1 MNHEY and CDR2 SVGAGI.

The chain is built from TRBV7-2 and TRBJ1-2; 10 nucleotides align to TRBD1. J lost 4 bases, V lost 0 bases, and 8 bases had no gene match. CDR3 length: 17 residues. From germline, CDR1 is SGHTA and CDR2 FQGNSA. CDR3 in amino acids: CASSLAGGTGELYGYTF. Written as DNA, the CDR3 is TGTGCCAGCAGCTTAGCGGGGGGGACAGGGGAGCTCTATGGCTACACCTTC.

The genes are TRBV15 and TRBJ2-3, with D tentatively TRBD1 (6 bases). Per germline, CDR1 LNHNV and CDR2 YYDKDF (reference sequence). Trimming took 1 base from V and 0 from J, leaving 8 bases between them. CDR3 length equals 15 residues. The CDR3 loop reads CATSRGTASTDTQYF. The CDR3 region has the DNA TGTGCCACCAGCAGAGGGACAGCTAGCACAGATACGCAGTATTTT. Full variable domain (outside the CDR3, taken from reference TRBV15 and TRBJ2-3): DAMVIQNPRYQVTQFGKPVTLSCSQTLNHNVMYWYQQKSSQAPKLLFHYYDKDFNNEADTPDNFQSRRPNTSFCFLDIRSPGLGDTAMYLCATSRGTASTDTQYFGPGTRLTVL.

The gene calls are TRBV7-2 and TRBJ1-5; 10 nucleotides align to TRBD1. The germline V gene encodes CDR1 SGHTA and CDR2 FQGNSA. J was trimmed by 9 bases and V by 1 base; bases with no gene match: 12. The CDR3 has 17 residues. CDR3 region: CASSLENWGQGYMPQHF. The CDR3 DNA sequence: TGTGCCAGCAGCTTAGAAAATTGGGGACAGGGGTATATGCCCCAGCATTTT.